The next 15 T cell receptor beta chains were all read from a single sample in a study of blood T cell repertoires in COVID-19. Profiled with immunoSEQ multiplex PCR; TCRdb holds only in-frame clones, not every one. The sample lists roughly 150,000 clones; approximately 80% were seen once. Sequencing was done on a sample of peripheral blood. These receptors all stem from a woman of 80 years or more with acute or convalescent COVID-19.

The chain links TRBV2 to TRBJ2-1; 8 bases agree with TRBD1. Germline CDR1 SNHLY, CDR2 FYNNEI. The trim removed 5 bases at V and 4 bases at J, leaving 1 base unmatched. This CDR3 contains 13 residues. The CDR3 coding sequence is TGTGCCAGCAGTTGGACAGGGTACAATGAGCAGTTCTTC. Its protein product is CASSWTGYNEQFF.

This chain links TRBV14 with TRBJ2-5, with 10 bases that match TRBD2. Germline values: CDR1 SGHDN, CDR2 FVKESK. V lost 4 bases to trimming and J lost 3 bases; unmatched junction nucleotides: 11. The CDR3 extends over 17 amino acids. In nucleotides, the CDR3 is TGTGCCAGCAGCCCGTATTCCGGGACTAGCGTTGAAGAGACCCAGTACTTC. This translates into CASSPYSGTSVEETQYF.

The chain carries TRBV4-2 and TRBJ2-1; the match to TRBD2 covers 9 bases. The CDR3 has 15 amino acids. CDR1 is LGHNA, CDR2 YNFKEQ, per germline. The ends lost 4 bases at V and 10 bases at J; junction bases unmatched: 11. The CDR3 sequence: CASSLRAGGPGEQFF. In DNA form, the CDR3 reads TGTGCCAGCAGCCTACGGGCGGGAGGGCCCGGCGAGCAGTTCTTC.

The V and J genes are TRBV14 and TRBJ1-6; TRBD1 aligns across 7 bases. The CDR3 contains 15 residues. Germline CDR1 and CDR2: SGHDN and FVKESK. With 4 bases clipped from V and 6 bases from J, the junction kept 6 bases outside the gene matches. Written as DNA, the CDR3 is TGTGCCAGCAGCCCACGACAGGGACCTAATTCACCCCTCCACTTT. Its translation: CASSPRQGPNSPLHF.

Here the CDR3 DNA reads TGTGCCAGCAGTTTAGCCCAGAACAATAACTATGGCTACACCTTC. Its protein product is CASSLAQNNNYGYTF. The chain carries TRBV27 and TRBJ1-2; no definite D call. The germline CDR1 and CDR2 sequences are MNHEY and SMNVEV (reference sequence). Trimming took 2 bases from V and 1 from J, leaving 11 bases between them. The CDR3 contains 15 residues.

The V and J genes are TRBV14 and TRBJ1-1, with D perhaps matching TRBD1 (6 bases). Germline CDR1 SGHDN, CDR2 FVKESK. V was clipped by 7 bases and J by 4 bases, with 19 bases between them. The CDR3 length is 15 residues. The CDR3 region has the DNA TGTGCCAGCACCTCTTTCCTAGGGGGGGGCACTGAAGCTTTCTTT. Translation: CASTSFLGGGTEAFF.

In its sample, this clone was seen once. The chain couples TRBV5-4 to TRBJ2-2, with D maybe TRBD2 (6 bases). V was pared by 0 bases and J by 6 bases, with 15 bases between. This CDR3 is built from 16 residues. Germline-derived CDR1 and CDR2 are SGHNT and YYREEE (reference sequence). CDR3 sequence reads: CASSLARGNNAGELFF. The CDR3 nucleotides read TGTGCCAGCAGCTTGGCTCGGGGGAATAATGCCGGGGAGCTGTTTTTT.

This rearrangement joins TRBV28 to TRBJ2-7; D is possibly TRBD2 (6 bases). V was shortened by 6 bases and J by 5 bases, with 17 bases between the two germline ends. This CDR3 spans 14 amino acids. Germline V gene lookup returns CDR1 MDHEN and CDR2 SYDVKM. The CDR3 DNA is TGTGCCAGCAGCGTCGGAGGGTTGGGCCACGAGCAGTACTTC. It is translated as CASSVGGLGHEQYF.

The V and J genes are TRBV30 and TRBJ2-1; 8 positions agree with TRBD2. The CDR3 has 13 residues. CDR1 and CDR2 (germline): GTSNPN, SVGIG (reference sequence). Trimming took 2 bases from V and 4 from J; bases not matched to a gene: 1. This CDR3 reads CAWSTSGYNEQFF. The CDR3 DNA reads as TGTGCCTGGAGTACTAGCGGTTACAATGAGCAGTTCTTC.

This chain uses TRBV3-1 (or the pseudogene TRBV3-2) with TRBJ1-4; 7 positions match TRBD1. The CDR3 is 17 residues long. In germline, CDR1 is LGHDT, CDR2 YNNKEL (reference sequence). J gave up 3 bases and V 1 base, and 8 bases lay outside the gene matches. The DNA of the CDR3 is TGTGCCAGCAGCCAAGTAGGCGGCAGGGGGGCTAATGAAAAACTGTTTTTT. This codes for CASSQVGGRGANEKLFF.

This clone was observed a handful of times. The chain joins TRBV19 to TRBJ1-1; no clear D gene. In germline, CDR1 is LNHDA, CDR2 SQIVND (reference sequence). Trimming took off 6 bases at V and 5 bases at J, with 10 bases between the two ends. The CDR3 runs to 12 residues. The CDR3 DNA is TGTGCCAGTAGGGGGAGGGATACTGAAGCTTTCTTT. Protein product: CASRGRDTEAFF.

The chain carries TRBV5-6 and TRBJ2-6; D is unresolved. Germline CDR1 and CDR2: SGHDT and YYEEEE. This CDR3 is built from 17 residues. V lost 3 bases, J lost 9 bases, and 22 bases lay in between. The CDR3 DNA reads as TGTGCCAGCAGCTCTGTCGGCAGACTCCGTCGGTTCAACGTCCTGACTTTC. The encoded protein is CASSSVGRLRRFNVLTF.

This chain links TRBV16 with TRBJ2-1; no definite D call. CDR3 size: 11 residues. Germline-derived CDR1 and CDR2 are KGHSY and FQNENV. Trimming removed 1 base from V and 9 bases from J, with 4 bases in between. The CDR3 DNA reads TGTGCCAGCAGCCAATTCAGTGAGCAGTTCTTC. Protein sequence: CASSQFSEQFF.

The chain joins TRBV5-1 to TRBJ1-2; tentatively, D is TRBD1 (6 bases). Germline CDR1 reads SGHRS; CDR2 reads YFSETQ. Trimming pared 4 bases from V and 4 bases from J, leaving 17 bases between. CDR3 size: 15 residues. The CDR3 sequence: CASSDRGASSYGYTF. The DNA of the CDR3 is TGCGCCAGCAGCGATCGGGGGGCCTCCTCCTATGGCTACACCTTC. The whole variable domain, filled in from reference TRBV5-1 and TRBJ1-2, reads KAGVTQTPRYLIKTRGQQVTLSCSPISGHRSVSWYQQTPGQGLQFLFEYFSETQRNKGNFPGRFSGRQFSNSRSEMNVSTLELGDSALYLCASSDRGASSYGYTFGSGTRLTVV.

J is TRBJ1-1 and V is TRBV10-3; 9 positions match TRBD1. Germline assignment: CDR1 ENHRY and CDR2 SYGVKD. Trimming removed 6 bases from V and 7 bases from J; junction bases left unmatched: 6. CDR3 length equals 13 residues. CDR3 sequence: CAIRGQGAFEAFF. In DNA, the CDR3 is TGTGCCATCAGGGGACAGGGAGCTTTTGAAGCTTTCTTT.